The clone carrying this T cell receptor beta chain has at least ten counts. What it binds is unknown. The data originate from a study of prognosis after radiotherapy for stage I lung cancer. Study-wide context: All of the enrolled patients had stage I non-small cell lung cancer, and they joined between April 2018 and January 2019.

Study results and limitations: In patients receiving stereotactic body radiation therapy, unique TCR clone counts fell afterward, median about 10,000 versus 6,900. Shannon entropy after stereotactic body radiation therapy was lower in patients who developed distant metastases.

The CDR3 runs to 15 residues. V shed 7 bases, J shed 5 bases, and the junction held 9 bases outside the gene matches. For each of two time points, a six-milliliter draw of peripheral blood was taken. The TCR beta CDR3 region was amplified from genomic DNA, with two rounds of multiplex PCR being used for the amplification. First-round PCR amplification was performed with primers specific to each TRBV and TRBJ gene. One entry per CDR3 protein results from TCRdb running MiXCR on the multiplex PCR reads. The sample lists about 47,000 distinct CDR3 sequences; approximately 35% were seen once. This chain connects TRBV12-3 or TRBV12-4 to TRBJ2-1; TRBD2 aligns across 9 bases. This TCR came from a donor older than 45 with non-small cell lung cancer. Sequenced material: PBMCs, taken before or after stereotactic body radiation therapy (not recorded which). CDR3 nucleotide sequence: TGTGCCAGCACCCTCGGACTAGCGAGCGACAATGAGCAGTTCTTC. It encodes CASTLGLASDNEQFF.